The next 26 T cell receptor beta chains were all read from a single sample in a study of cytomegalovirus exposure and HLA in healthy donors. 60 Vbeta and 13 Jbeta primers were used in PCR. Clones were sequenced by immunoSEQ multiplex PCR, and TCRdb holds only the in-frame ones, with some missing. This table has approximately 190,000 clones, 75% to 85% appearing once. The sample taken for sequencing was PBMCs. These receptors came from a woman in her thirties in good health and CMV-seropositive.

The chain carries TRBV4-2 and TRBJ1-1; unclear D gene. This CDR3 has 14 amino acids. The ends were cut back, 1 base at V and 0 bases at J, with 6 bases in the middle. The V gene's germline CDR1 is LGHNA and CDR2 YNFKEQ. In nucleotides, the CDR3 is TGTGCCAGCAGCCAAGGAACATTGAACACTGAAGCTTTCTTT. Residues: CASSQGTLNTEAFF.

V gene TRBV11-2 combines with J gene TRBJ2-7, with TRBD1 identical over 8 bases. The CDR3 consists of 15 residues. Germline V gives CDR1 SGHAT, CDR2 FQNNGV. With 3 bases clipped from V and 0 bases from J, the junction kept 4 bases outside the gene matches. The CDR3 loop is CASSFRTGNSYEQYF. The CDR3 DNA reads TGTGCCAGCAGCTTCAGGACAGGGAACTCCTACGAGCAGTACTTC.

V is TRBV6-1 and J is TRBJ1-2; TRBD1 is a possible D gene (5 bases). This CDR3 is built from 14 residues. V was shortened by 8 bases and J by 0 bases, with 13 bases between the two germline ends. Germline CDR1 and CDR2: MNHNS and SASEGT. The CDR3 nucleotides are TGTGCCAGCGTACCGTACAGGACTAACTATGGCTACACCTTC. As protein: CASVPYRTNYGYTF.

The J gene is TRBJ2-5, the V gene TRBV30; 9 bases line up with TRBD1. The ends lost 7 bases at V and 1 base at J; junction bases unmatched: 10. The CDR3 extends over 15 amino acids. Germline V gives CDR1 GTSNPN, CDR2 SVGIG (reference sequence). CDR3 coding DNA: TGTGCCTACCTGACCCGGGACAGGGCCCAAGAGACCCAGTACTTC. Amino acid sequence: CAYLTRDRAQETQYF. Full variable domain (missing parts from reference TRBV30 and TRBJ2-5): SQTIHQWPATLVQPVGSPLSLECTVEGTSNPNLYWYRQAAGRGLQLLFYSVGIGQISSEVPQNLSASRPQDRQFILSSKKLLLSDSGFYLCAYLTRDRAQETQYFGPGTRLLVL.

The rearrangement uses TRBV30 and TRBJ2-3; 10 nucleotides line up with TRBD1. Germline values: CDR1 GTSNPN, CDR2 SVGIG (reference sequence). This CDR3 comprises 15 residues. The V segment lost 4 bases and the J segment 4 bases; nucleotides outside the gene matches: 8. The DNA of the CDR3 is TGTGCCTGGACCCGGTCGACAGGGGGCGCAGATACGCAGTATTTT. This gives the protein CAWTRSTGGADTQYF.

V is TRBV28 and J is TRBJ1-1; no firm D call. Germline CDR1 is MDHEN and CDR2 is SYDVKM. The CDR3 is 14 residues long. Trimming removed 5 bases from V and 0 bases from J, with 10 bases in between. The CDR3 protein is CASSPAGLNTEAFF. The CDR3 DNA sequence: TGTGCCAGCAGTCCGGCAGGATTGAACACTGAAGCTTTCTTT.

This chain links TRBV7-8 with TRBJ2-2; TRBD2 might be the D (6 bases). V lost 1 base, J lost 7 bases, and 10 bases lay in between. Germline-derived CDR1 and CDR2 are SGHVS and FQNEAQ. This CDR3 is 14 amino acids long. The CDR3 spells CASSLVGTLGELFF. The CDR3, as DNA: TGTGCCAGCAGCTTAGTCGGGACTCTCGGGGAGCTGTTTTTT.

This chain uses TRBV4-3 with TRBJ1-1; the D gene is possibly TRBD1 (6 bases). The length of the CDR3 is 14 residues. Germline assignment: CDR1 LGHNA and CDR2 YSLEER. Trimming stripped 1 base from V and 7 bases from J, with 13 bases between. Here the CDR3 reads CASSQGGGHSEAFF. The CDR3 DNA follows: TGCGCCAGCAGCCAAGGCGGGGGGCATAGTGAAGCTTTCTTT.

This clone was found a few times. CDR3 nucleotide sequence: TGTGCCAGCAGCTTAGTGCCAGGGAACAATCAGCCCCAGCATTTT. Translated, it gives CASSLVPGNNQPQHF. The gene calls are TRBV7-8 and TRBJ1-5, with TRBD1 as a possible D gene (5 bases). Germline CDR1 and CDR2: SGHVS and FQNEAQ. The CDR3 totals 15 residues. V lost 1 base and J lost 3, with 10 bases in between.

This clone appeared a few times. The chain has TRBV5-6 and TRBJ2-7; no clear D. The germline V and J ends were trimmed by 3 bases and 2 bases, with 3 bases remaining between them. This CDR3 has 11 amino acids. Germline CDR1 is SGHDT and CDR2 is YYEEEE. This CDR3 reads CASSSTYEQYF. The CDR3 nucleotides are TGTGCCAGCAGCTCAACCTACGAGCAGTACTTC.

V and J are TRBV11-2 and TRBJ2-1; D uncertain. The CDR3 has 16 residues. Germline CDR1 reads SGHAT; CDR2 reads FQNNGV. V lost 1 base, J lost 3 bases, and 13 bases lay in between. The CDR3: CASSLGDGRYYNEQFF. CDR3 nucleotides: TGTGCCAGCAGCTTAGGTGACGGCAGGTACTACAATGAGCAGTTCTTC.

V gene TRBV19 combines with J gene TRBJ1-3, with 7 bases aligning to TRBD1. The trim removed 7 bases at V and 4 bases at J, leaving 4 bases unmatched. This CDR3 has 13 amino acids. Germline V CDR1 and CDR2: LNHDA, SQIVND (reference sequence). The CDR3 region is CASNQGGGNTIYF. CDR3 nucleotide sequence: TGTGCCAGTAATCAGGGGGGAGGAAACACCATATATTTT. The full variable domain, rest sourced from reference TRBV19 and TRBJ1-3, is DGGITQSPKYLFRKEGQNVTLSCEQNLNHDAMYWYRQDPGQGLRLIYYSQIVNDFQKGDIAEGYSVSREKKESFPLTVTSAQKNPTAFYLCASNQGGGNTIYFGEGSWLTVV.

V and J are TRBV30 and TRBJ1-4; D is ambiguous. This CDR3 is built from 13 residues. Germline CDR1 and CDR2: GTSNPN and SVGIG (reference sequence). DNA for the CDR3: TGTGCAGCCGCGGGCGCAACTAATGAAAAACTGTTTTTT. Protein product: CAAAGATNEKLFF. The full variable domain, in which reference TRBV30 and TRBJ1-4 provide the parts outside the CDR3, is SQTIHQWPATLVQPVGSPLSLECTVEGTSNPNLYWYRQAAGRGLQLLFYSVGIGQISSEVPQNLSASRPQDRQFILSSKKLLLSDSGFYLCAAAGATNEKLFFGSGTQLSVL.

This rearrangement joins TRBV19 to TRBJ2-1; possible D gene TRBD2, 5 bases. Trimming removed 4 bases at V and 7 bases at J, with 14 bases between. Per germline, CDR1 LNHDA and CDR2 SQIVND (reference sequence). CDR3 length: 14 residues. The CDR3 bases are TGTGCCAGTAGTACGAGAGGGCCATCAAATGAGCAGTTCTTC. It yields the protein CASSTRGPSNEQFF.

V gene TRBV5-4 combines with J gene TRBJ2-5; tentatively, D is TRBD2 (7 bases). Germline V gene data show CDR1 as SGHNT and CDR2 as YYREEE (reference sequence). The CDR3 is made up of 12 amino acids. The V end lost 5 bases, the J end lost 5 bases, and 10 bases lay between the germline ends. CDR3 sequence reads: CASRRGGETQYF. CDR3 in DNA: TGTGCCAGCAGGAGGGGGGGGGAGACCCAGTACTTC.

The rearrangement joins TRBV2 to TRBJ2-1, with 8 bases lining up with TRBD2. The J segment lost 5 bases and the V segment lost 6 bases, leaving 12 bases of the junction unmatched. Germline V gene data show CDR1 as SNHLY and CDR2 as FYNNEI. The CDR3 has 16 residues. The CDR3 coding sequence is TGTGCCAGCAGGCCGGGGAGCGGGGGACACCACAATGAGCAGTTCTTC. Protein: CASRPGSGGHHNEQFF.

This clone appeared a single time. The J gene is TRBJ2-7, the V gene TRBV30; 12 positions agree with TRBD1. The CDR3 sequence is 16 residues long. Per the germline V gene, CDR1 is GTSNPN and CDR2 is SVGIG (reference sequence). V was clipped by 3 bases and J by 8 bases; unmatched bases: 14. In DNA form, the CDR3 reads TGTGCCTGGAGACCCCGGGGGGGGACAGGGGGCACCAAGCAGTACTTC. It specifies CAWRPRGGTGGTKQYF.

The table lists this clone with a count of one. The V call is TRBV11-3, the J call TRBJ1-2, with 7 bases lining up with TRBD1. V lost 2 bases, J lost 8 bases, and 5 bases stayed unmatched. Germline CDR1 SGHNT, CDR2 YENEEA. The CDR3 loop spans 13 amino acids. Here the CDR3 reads CASSLRDRLGYTF. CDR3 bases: TGTGCCAGCAGCTTACGGGACAGACTCGGCTACACCTTC.

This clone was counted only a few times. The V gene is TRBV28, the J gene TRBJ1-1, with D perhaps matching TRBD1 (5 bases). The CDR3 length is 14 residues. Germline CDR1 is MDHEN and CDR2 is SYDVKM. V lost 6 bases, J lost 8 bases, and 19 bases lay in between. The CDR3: CASSLSGLDKEAFF. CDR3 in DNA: TGTGCCAGCAGCCTTTCAGGGTTAGATAAGGAAGCTTTCTTT.

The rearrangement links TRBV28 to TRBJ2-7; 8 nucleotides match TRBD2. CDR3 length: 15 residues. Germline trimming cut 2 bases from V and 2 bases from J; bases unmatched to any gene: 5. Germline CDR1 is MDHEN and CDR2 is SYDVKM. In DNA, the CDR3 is TGTGCCAGCAGTTTAGACTATAGCGGGGCCTACGAGCAGTACTTC. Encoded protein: CASSLDYSGAYEQYF.

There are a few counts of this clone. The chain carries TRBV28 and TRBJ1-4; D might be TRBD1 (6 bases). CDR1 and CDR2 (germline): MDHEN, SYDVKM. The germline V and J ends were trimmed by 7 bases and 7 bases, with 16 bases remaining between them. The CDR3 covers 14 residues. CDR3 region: CASKGDEGGEKLFF. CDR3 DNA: TGTGCCAGCAAGGGGGACGAGGGTGGTGAAAAACTGTTTTTT.

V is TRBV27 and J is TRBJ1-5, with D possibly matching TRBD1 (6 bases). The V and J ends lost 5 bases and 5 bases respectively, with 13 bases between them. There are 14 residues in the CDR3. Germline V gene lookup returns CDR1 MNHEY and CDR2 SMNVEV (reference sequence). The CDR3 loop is CASSVGGAYQPQHF. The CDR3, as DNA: TGTGCCAGCAGTGTGGGGGGGGCCTATCAGCCCCAGCATTTT.

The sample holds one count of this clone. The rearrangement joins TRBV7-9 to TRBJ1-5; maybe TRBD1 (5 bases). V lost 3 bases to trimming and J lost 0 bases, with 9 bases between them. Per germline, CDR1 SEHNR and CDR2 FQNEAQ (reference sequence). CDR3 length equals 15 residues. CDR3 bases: TGTGCCAGCAGCTTTGGGGCTAATAGCAATCAGCCCCAGCATTTT. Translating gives CASSFGANSNQPQHF.

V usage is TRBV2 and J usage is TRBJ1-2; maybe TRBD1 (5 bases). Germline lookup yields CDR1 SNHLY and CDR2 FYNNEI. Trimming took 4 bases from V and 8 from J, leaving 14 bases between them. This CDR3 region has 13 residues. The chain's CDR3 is CASSGGPPWGYTF. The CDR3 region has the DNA TGTGCCAGCAGTGGGGGCCCCCCGTGGGGCTACACCTTC.

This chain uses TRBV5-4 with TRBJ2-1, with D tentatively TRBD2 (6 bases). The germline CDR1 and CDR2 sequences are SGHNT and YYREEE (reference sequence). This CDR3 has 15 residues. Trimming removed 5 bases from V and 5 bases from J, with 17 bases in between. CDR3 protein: CASRPRAGPDNEQFF. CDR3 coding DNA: TGTGCCAGCAGACCCCGGGCGGGACCTGACAATGAGCAGTTCTTC.

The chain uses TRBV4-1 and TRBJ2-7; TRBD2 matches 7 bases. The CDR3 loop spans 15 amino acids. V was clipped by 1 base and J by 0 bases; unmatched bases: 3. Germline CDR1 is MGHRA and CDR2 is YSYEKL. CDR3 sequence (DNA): TGCGCCAGCAGCCAAGTCCGGGACTACTCCTACGAGCAGTACTTC. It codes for CASSQVRDYSYEQYF.